The T cell receptor (beta chain) described here comes from a study of T cell responses to AZD1222 COVID-19 vaccine. The CDR3 is made up of 13 amino acids. Germline V gene data show CDR1 as MNHEY and CDR2 as SVGAGI. Trimming removed 5 bases from V and 4 bases from J, with 12 bases in between. Sequencing was performed with immunoSEQ multiplex PCR; in TCRdb, only in-frame clones are kept and a portion is missing. The data contain more than 75,000 clones, about nine tenths of them singletons. The sequenced sample was peripheral blood, obtained 28 days after the second AZD1222 dose. The chain couples TRBV6-5 to TRBJ2-7, with no clear D. This receptor was obtained from an adult who received the AZD1222 COVID-19 vaccine. As DNA, the CDR3 is TGTGCCAGCAGTAGAGGTAGTAGGTACGAGCAGTACTTC. It specifies CASSRGSRYEQYF.